The T cell receptor (beta chain) described here comes from a study of CD8+ T cells in alopecia areata. Stated treatment: oral pan-JAK inhibitor, 5-10 mg twice daily. The authors extracted RNA and reverse transcribed it into cDNA as the sequencing template. Produced via immunoSEQ multiplex PCR; TCRdb's table is partial and in-frame only. The sample records 190,000 or so clones, around 58% being singletons. The germline V gene encodes CDR1 GTSNPN and CDR2 SVGIG (reference sequence). This CDR3 has 12 amino acids. Trimming pared 7 bases from V and 6 bases from J, leaving 15 bases between. The specimen comprised CD8+ T cells sorted from blood, sampled at week 24, from a patient treated with tofacitinib. V usage is TRBV30 and J usage is TRBJ1-1; D perhaps matches TRBD1 (5 bases). The origin of this receptor is a human donor with alopecia areata. CDR3 DNA: TGTGCCTACGTAGCAGGGCACCCTGAAGCTTTCTTT. Translated: CAYVAGHPEAFF.